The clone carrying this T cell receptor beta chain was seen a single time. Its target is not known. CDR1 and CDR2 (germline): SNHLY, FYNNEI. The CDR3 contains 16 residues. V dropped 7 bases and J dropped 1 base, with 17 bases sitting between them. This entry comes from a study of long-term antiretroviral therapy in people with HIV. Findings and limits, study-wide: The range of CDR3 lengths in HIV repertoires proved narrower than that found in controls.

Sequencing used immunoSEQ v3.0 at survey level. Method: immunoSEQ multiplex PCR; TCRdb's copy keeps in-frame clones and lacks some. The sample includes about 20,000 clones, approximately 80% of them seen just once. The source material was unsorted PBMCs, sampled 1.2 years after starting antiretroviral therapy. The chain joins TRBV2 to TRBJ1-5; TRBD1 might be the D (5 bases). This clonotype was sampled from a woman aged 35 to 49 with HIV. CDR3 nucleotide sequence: TGTGCCAGCAACCGGGGCTTACTGAGAAGCAATCAGCCCCAGCATTTT. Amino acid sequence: CASNRGLLRSNQPQHF.